This is a list of T cell receptor beta chains from one sample in a study of technical replicates of blood from several donors. TCRdb keeps only in-frame clones here, not all; method: immunoSEQ multiplex PCR. Of some 70,000 clones in the sample, more than 85% were seen once. The sequencing input was PBMCs. These receptors were taken from a human donor in good health. Some clones in this sample may be carry-over from other donors' samples. Each CDR3 is given with its conserved first and last residue. The D gene is left open where the match is weak. A clone size is listed for some rows: how often the clone was seen (once, few, many), or a class if it is expanded.

j_call: TRBJ2-6; d_call: TRBD2; v_call: TRBV5-1; clone_size: .; cdr3_nt: TGCGCCAGCACCCACCCCGGGAGGGGTATAGGGGCCAACGTCCTGACTTTC; cdr3_aa: CASTHPGRGIGANVLTF
j_call: TRBJ2-3; d_call: .; v_call: TRBV9; clone_size: .; cdr3_nt: TGTGCCAGCAGGAGGGATAGCACAGATACGCAGTATTTT; cdr3_aa: CASRRDSTDTQYF
j_call: TRBJ1-5; d_call: .; v_call: TRBV27; clone_size: .; cdr3_nt: TGTGCCAGCAGTCTGACAGGTAATCAGCCCCAGCATTTT; cdr3_aa: CASSLTGNQPQHF
j_call: TRBJ2-5; d_call: .; v_call: TRBV23-1; clone_size: once; cdr3_nt: TGCGCCAGCAGTCATTCCGGGTGCGGCCACCCGGGAGTAGAGACCCAGTACTTC; cdr3_aa: CASSHSGCGHPGVETQYF
j_call: TRBJ2-1; d_call: TRBD2; v_call: TRBV6-1; clone_size: .; cdr3_nt: TGTGCCAGCAGTGCGACTAGCGGGACGACCTACAATGAGCAGTTCTTC; cdr3_aa: CASSATSGTTYNEQFF
j_call: TRBJ2-7; d_call: TRBD1; v_call: TRBV18; clone_size: .; cdr3_nt: TGTGCCAGCTCACCCCAGGGGGCCTCCACCTACGAGCAGTACTTC; cdr3_aa: CASSPQGASTYEQYF
j_call: TRBJ2-1; d_call: TRBD2; v_call: TRBV9; clone_size: .; cdr3_nt: TGTGCCAGCAGCCTGGGGCTAGCGGGAGCCTCCTACAATGAGCAGTTCTTC; cdr3_aa: CASSLGLAGASYNEQFF
j_call: TRBJ2-7; d_call: TRBD2; v_call: TRBV5-1; clone_size: .; cdr3_nt: TGCGCCAGCAGCTCCGGCCCCGGGGGGGTCTACGAGCAGTACTTC; cdr3_aa: CASSSGPGGVYEQYF
j_call: TRBJ2-7; d_call: .; v_call: TRBV5-1; clone_size: .; cdr3_nt: TGCGCCAGCAGCTACGGGACATCGTACGAGCAGTACTTC; cdr3_aa: CASSYGTSYEQYF
j_call: TRBJ1-3; d_call: .; v_call: TRBV6-6; clone_size: .; cdr3_nt: TGTGCCAGCAGTTACCCCCGGGGGAACTCTGGAAACACCATATATTTT; cdr3_aa: CASSYPRGNSGNTIYF
j_call: TRBJ2-7; d_call: TRBD2; v_call: TRBV7-3; clone_size: .; cdr3_nt: TGTGCCAGCAGCTTAACAGGCGGGGGGGTCTACGAGCAGTACTTC; cdr3_aa: CASSLTGGGVYEQYF
j_call: TRBJ1-2; d_call: TRBD1; v_call: TRBV5-6; clone_size: once; cdr3_nt: TGTGCCAGCAGCCTACCCGCAGGGGGCGTCTATGGCTACACCTTC; cdr3_aa: CASSLPAGGVYGYTF
j_call: TRBJ1-1; d_call: TRBD1; v_call: TRBV7-2; clone_size: .; cdr3_nt: TGTGCCAGCAGCCCATGGGACAGGGGGGGAGCTTTCTTT; cdr3_aa: CASSPWDRGGAFF
j_call: TRBJ2-7; d_call: TRBD1; v_call: TRBV7-3; clone_size: once; cdr3_nt: TGTGCCAGCAGCCCCGGACAGGGGCGCTCCTACGAGCAGTACTTC; cdr3_aa: CASSPGQGRSYEQYF
j_call: TRBJ1-2; d_call: .; v_call: TRBV19; clone_size: .; cdr3_nt: TGTGCCAGTAGTTCGGCGAGCCCCGCGGGGCGGGAGGTTGGCTACACCTTC; cdr3_aa: CASSSASPAGREVGYTF
j_call: TRBJ1-3; d_call: .; v_call: TRBV5-5; clone_size: .; cdr3_nt: TGTGCCAGCAGCTTGGAGTTCTGGGAGACTGGAAACACCATATATTTT; cdr3_aa: CASSLEFWETGNTIYF